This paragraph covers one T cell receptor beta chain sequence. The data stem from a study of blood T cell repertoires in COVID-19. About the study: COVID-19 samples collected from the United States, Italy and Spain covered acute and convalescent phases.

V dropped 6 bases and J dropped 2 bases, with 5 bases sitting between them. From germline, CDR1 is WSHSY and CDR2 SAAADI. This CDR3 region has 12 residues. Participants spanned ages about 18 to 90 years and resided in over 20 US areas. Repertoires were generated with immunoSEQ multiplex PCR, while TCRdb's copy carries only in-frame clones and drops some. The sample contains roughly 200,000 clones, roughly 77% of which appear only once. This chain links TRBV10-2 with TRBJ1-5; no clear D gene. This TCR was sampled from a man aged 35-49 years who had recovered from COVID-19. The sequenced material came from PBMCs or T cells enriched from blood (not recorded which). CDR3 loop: CASRAGNQPQHF. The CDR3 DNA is TGCGCCAGCAGGGCCGGCAATCAGCCCCAGCATTTT.